This T cell receptor beta chain was recorded in a study of T cell responses to AZD1222 COVID-19 vaccine. Germline CDR1 reads LGHNA; CDR2 reads YSLEER. The length of the CDR3 is 15 residues. V was cut by 0 bases and J by 6 bases, with 12 bases left in between. Profiling relied on immunoSEQ multiplex PCR, and the TCRdb table lists in-frame clones only, not all of them. Of more than 95,000 clones in the sample, about 88% were seen once. The V and J genes are TRBV4-3 and TRBJ2-1, with D maybe TRBD2 (6 bases). The sequenced sample was peripheral blood, obtained 28 days after the second AZD1222 dose. The TCR comes from an adult who received the AZD1222 COVID-19 vaccine. The CDR3 coding sequence is TGCGCCAGCAGCCAAGAAGGGAGGCGGACCAATGAGCAGTTCTTC. It is translated as CASSQEGRRTNEQFF.